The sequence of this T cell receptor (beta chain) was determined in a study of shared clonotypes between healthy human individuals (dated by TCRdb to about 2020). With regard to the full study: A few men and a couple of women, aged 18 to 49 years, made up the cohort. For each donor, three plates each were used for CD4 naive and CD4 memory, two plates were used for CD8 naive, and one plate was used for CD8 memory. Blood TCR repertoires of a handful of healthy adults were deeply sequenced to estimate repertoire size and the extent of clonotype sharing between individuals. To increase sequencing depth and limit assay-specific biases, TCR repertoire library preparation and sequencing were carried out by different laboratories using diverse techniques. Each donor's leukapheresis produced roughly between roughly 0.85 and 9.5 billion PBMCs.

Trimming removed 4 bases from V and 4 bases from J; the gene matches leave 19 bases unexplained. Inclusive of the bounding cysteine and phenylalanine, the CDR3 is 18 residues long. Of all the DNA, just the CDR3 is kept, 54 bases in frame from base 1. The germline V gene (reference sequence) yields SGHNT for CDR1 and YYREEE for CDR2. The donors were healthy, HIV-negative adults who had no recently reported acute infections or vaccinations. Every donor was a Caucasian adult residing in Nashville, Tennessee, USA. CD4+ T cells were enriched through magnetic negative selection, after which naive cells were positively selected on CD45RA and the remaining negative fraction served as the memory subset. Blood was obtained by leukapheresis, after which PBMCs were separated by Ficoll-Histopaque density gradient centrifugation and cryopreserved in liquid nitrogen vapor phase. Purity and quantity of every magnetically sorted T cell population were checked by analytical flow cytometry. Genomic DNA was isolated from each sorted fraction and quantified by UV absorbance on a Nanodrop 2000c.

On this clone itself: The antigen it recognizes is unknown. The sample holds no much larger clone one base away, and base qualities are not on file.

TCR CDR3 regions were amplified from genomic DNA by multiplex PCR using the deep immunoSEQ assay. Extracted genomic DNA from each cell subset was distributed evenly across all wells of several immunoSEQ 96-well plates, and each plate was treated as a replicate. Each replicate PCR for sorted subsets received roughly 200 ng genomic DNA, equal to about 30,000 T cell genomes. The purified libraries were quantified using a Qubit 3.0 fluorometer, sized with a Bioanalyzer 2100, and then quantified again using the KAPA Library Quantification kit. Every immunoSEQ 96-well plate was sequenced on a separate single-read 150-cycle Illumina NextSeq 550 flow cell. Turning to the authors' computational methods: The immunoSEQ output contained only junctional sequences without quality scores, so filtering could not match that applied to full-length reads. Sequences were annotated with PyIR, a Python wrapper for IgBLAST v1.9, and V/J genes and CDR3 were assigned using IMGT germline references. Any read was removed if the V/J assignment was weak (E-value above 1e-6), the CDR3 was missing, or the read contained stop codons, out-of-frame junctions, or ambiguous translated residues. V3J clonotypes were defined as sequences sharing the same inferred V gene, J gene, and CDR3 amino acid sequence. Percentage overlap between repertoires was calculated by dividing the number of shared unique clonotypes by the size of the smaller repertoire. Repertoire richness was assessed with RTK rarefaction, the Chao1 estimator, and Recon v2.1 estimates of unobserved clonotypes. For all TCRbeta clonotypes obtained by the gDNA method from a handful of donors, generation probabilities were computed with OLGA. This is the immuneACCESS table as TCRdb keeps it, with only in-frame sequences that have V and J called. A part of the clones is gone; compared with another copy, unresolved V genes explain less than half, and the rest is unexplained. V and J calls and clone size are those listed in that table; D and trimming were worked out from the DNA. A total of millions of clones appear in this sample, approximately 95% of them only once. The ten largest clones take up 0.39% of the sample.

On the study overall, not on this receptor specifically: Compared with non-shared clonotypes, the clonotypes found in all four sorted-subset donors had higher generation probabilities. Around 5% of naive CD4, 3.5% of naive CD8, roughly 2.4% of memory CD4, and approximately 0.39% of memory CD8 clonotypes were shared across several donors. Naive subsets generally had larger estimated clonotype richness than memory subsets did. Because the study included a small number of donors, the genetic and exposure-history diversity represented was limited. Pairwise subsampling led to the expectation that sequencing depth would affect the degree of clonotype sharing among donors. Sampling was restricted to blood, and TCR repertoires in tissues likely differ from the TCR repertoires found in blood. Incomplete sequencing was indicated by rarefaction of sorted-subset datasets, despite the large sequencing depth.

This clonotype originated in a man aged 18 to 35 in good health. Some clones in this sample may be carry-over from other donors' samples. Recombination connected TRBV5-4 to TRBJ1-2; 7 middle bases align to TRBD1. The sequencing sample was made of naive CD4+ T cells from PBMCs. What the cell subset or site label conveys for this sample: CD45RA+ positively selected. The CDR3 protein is CASSASLGTALSVYGYTF. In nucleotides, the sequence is TGTGCCAGCAGCGCCTCTTTGGGGACAGCCCTATCCGTCTATGGCTACACCTTC.